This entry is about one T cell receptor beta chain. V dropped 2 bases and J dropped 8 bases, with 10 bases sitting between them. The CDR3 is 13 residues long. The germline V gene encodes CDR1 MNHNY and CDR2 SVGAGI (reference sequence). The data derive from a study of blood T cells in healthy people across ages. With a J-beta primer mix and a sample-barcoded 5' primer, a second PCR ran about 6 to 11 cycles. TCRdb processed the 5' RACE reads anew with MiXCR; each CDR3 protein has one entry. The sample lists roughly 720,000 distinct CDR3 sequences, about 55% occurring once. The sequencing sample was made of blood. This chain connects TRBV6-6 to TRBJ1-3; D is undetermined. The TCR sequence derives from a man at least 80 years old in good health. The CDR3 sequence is CASSYGKDDTIYF. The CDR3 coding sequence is TGTGCCAGCAGTTACGGGAAGGACGACACCATATATTTT.